This TCR beta chain was obtained from a study of control samples from healthy donors and cancer patients (dated by TCRdb to the early 2020s). In regard to this clone: Its cognate antigen has yet to be identified. No qualities accompany the bases; no much larger clone lies one base away.

V and J are trimmed by 4 bases and 5 bases, and the gene matches miss 8 bases of the junction. Spanning cysteine to phenylalanine, the CDR3 consists of 14 amino acids. Only CDR3 DNA remains: 42 bases, in frame from the first base. Based on the germline V gene, the CDR1 and CDR2 sequences are SGHRS and YFSETQ. Receptor libraries were prepared by the immunoSEQ multiplex PCR assay. TCRdb limited this immuneACCESS table to in-frame rearrangements with V and J called. A share of clones is missing; checked studies link under half to unresolved V genes, and the rest is unexplained. In this sample the table shows fewer than 200,000 clones, 90% of which occur a single time. 1.3% to 1.5% of the sample is taken by the ten largest.

Here the chain combines TRBV5-1 and TRBJ1-2; the junction holds 7 bases that match TRBD1. The receptor was isolated from a woman between 45 and 65 years old in good health. Sequencing was done on a sample of blood. The DNA reads TGCGCCAGCAGCGCGGGGACAGAGCTTTATGGCTACACCTTC. This gives the protein CASSAGTELYGYTF.